One and the same sample provided the 18 T cell receptor beta chains below, sequenced in a study of blood T cell repertoires in COVID-19. Sequencing was performed with immunoSEQ multiplex PCR; in TCRdb, only in-frame clones are kept and a portion is missing. Counted here are hundreds of thousands of clones, roughly nine tenths occurring once; the ten biggest clones make up 3% to 3.5%. The source material was PBMCs or T cells enriched from blood (not recorded which). These receptors were taken from a woman in her 50s in a cohort exposed to, infected with or recovered from COVID-19 (not recorded which).

V is TRBV4-3 and J is TRBJ2-7, with 9 bases aligning to TRBD1. Trimming at V came to 0 bases and at J to 2 bases, leaving 5 bases not matched to a gene. This CDR3 is built from 16 residues. In germline, CDR1 is LGHNA, CDR2 YSLEER. CDR3 DNA sequence: TGCGCCAGCAGCCAAGAAGAGGGGACAGGGCCCTACGAGCAGTACTTC. Translating it yields CASSQEEGTGPYEQYF.

The chain carries TRBV7-3 and TRBJ2-1; 8 bases are shared with TRBD2. This CDR3 comprises 21 residues. Per the germline V gene, CDR1 is SGHTA and CDR2 is FQGTGA. V was clipped by 1 base and J by 0 bases; unmatched bases: 17. The CDR3 DNA sequence: TGTGCCAGCAGCTTAAACCCGGGAAGGCGGGGGGCCCCTAGCTCCTACAATGAGCAGTTCTTC. Protein: CASSLNPGRRGAPSSYNEQFF.

The chain recombines TRBV9 with TRBJ1-1; 8 bases agree with TRBD1. Germline V gene data show CDR1 as SGDLS and CDR2 as YYNGEE. V lost 4 bases and J lost 2; bases outside the gene matches: 7. The CDR3 is made up of 15 amino acids. This CDR3 is CASSIHQGANTEAFF. In nucleotides, the CDR3 is TGTGCCAGCAGCATACATCAGGGGGCAAACACTGAAGCTTTCTTT.

This clone has more than one count but fewer than ten. This chain connects TRBV18 to TRBJ1-2; 12 bases line up with TRBD1. V was clipped by 5 bases and J by 5 bases; unmatched bases: 12. The CDR3 totals 17 residues. Germline V CDR1 and CDR2: KGHSH, LQKENI. The CDR3 nucleotides are TGTGCCAGCTCATCACGGCCGGAGGGACAGGGGGCTTATGGCTACACCTTC. This codes for CASSSRPEGQGAYGYTF.

V is TRBV5-1 and J is TRBJ2-2; 8 nucleotides align to TRBD2. Germline-derived CDR1 and CDR2 are SGHRS and YFSETQ. The CDR3 is 17 amino acids. The trim removed 0 bases at V and 3 bases at J, leaving 7 bases unmatched. CDR3 in DNA: TGCGCCAGCAGCTTGGTAGTAGCGGGGCTATACACCGGGGAGCTGTTTTTT. Amino acids: CASSLVVAGLYTGELFF.

The rearrangement links TRBV7-9 to TRBJ1-1; maybe TRBD1 (6 bases). Looked up from germline, CDR1 is SEHNR and CDR2 is FQNEAQ (reference sequence). V was clipped by 11 bases and J by 1 base, with 17 bases between them. CDR3 size: 14 residues. As DNA, the CDR3 is TGTGCCGGTGGTAAGACAGGACCGAACACTGAAGCTTTCTTT. Its protein is CAGGKTGPNTEAFF. Supplemented by reference TRBV7-9 and TRBJ1-1, the full variable domain reads DTGVSQNPRHKITKRGQNVTFRCDPISEHNRLYWYRQTLGQGPEFLTYFQNEAQLEKSRLLSDRFSAERPKGSFSTLEIQRTEQGDSAMYLCAGGKTGPNTEAFFGQGTRLTVV.

V and J are TRBV29-1 and TRBJ2-3; 11 bases line up with TRBD2. Germline trimming cut 5 bases from V and 4 bases from J; bases unmatched to any gene: 5. Per the germline V gene, CDR1 is SQVTM and CDR2 is ANQGSEA. This CDR3 spans 14 amino acids. CDR3 bases: TGCAGCGTTCTAGTAGCGGGGGGGCCAGATACGCAGTATTTT. Its protein product is CSVLVAGGPDTQYF.

The rearrangement uses TRBV27 and TRBJ2-1; 11 bases map to TRBD1. CDR3 length: 15 amino acids. Germline lookup yields CDR1 MNHEY and CDR2 SMNVEV (reference sequence). V lost 6 bases, J lost 6 bases, and 7 bases stayed unmatched. CDR3 nucleotide sequence: TGTGCCAGCAGCCCCGGGACAGGGGGAGTCAATGAGCAGTTCTTC. Residues: CASSPGTGGVNEQFF.

This clone has just a few counts. The V and J genes are TRBV2 and TRBJ1-5, with D possibly TRBD1 on 6 matching bases. Trimming left V 7 bases short and J 4 bases short, with 11 bases between. Germline V CDR1 and CDR2: SNHLY, FYNNEI. This CDR3 region has 13 residues. CDR3 sequence: CASTWTVNQPQHF. The CDR3 coding sequence is TGTGCCAGCACTTGGACAGTAAATCAGCCCCAGCATTTT.

The chain couples TRBV28 to TRBJ2-7, with TRBD1 identical over 8 bases. This CDR3 is 14 amino acids long. Germline CDR1 reads MDHEN; CDR2 reads SYDVKM. The V and J ends lost 4 bases and 1 base, in that order; junction bases with no gene match: 3. CDR3 region: CASSSGQGSYEQYF. CDR3 nucleotide sequence: TGTGCCAGCAGTTCTGGACAGGGATCCTACGAGCAGTACTTC.

V usage is TRBV19 and J usage is TRBJ2-2, with D unclear. CDR1 is LNHDA, CDR2 SQIVND, per germline (reference sequence). V was cut by 3 bases and J by 6 bases, with 14 bases left in between. There are 15 residues in the CDR3. DNA for the CDR3: TGTGCCAGTAGTATCGAAGGAGCATTCCCCGGGGAGCTGTTTTTT. Its translation is CASSIEGAFPGELFF.

The chain is built from TRBV7-3 and TRBJ1-4; D is perhaps TRBD1 (6 bases). Germline values: CDR1 SGHTA, CDR2 FQGTGA. Trimming cost V 5 bases and J 5 bases, with 12 bases left between them. CDR3 size: 14 residues. The DNA for the CDR3 is TGTGCCAGCAGCCAAGGGGGGGCCAATGAAAAACTGTTTTTT. This gives the protein CASSQGGANEKLFF.

V and J are TRBV7-2 and TRBJ1-2; D uncertain. The CDR3 totals 14 residues. V lost 5 bases and J lost 8, with 18 bases in between. Germline V lookup: CDR1 SGHTA, CDR2 FQGNSA. The CDR3 DNA is TGTGCCAGCAGCCTCCGGAGCGACCTCGGAGGCTACACCTTC. The encoded protein is CASSLRSDLGGYTF.

This chain links TRBV5-5 with TRBJ1-6; D perhaps matches TRBD1 (6 bases). The CDR3 is made up of 14 amino acids. V lost 4 bases to trimming and J lost 9 bases, with 14 bases between them. Germline CDR1 and CDR2: SGHKS and YYEKEE (reference sequence). The CDR3 region is CASSPDSFSSPLHF. The CDR3 DNA sequence: TGTGCCAGCAGCCCGGACAGTTTTAGTTCACCCCTCCACTTT. Filled out from reference TRBV5-5 and TRBJ1-6, the complete variable domain reads DAGVTQSPTHLIKTRGQQVTLRCSPISGHKSVSWYQQVLGQGPQFIFQYYEKEERGRGNFPDRFSARQFPNYSSELNVNALLLGDSALYLCASSPDSFSSPLHFGNGTRLTVT.

This chain joins TRBV11-2 and TRBJ2-7, with D tentatively TRBD1 (6 bases). Trimming removed 5 bases from V and 4 bases from J, with 24 bases in between. The CDR3 totals 17 residues. Looked up from germline, CDR1 is SGHAT and CDR2 is FQNNGV. The chain's CDR3 is CASSPARLGTLPYEQYF. CDR3 coding DNA: TGTGCCAGCAGCCCAGCCCGTTTGGGGACATTACCTTACGAGCAGTACTTC.

This sequence joins TRBV11-2 and TRBJ2-1; 7 positions agree with TRBD1. The V segment lost 8 bases and the J segment 5 bases; nucleotides outside the gene matches: 6. The germline V gene has CDR1 SGHAT and CDR2 FQNNGV. The CDR3 extends over 13 amino acids. CDR3: CASGRDRHNEQFF. CDR3 bases: TGTGCCAGCGGACGGGACAGACACAATGAGCAGTTCTTC.

This rearrangement joins TRBV7-2 to TRBJ2-1; TRBD2 is a possible D gene (5 bases). Germline V lookup: CDR1 SGHTA, CDR2 FQGNSA. The V end was cut by 1 base, the J end by 5 bases, with 9 bases between. This CDR3 has 14 residues. For the CDR3, the DNA is TGTGCCAGCAGCTTAGTGTCTAGCAACAATGAGCAGTTCTTC. Translating gives CASSLVSSNNEQFF.

J is TRBJ2-7 and V is TRBV5-4, with D possibly being TRBD2 (6 bases). Trimming took 1 base from V and 2 from J, leaving 10 bases between them. CDR3 length equals 14 residues. Germline V CDR1 and CDR2: SGHNT, YYREEE (reference sequence). As DNA, the CDR3 is TGTGCCAGCAGCTTGACAGCGGGTCCCTACGAGCAGTACTTC. Amino acids: CASSLTAGPYEQYF.